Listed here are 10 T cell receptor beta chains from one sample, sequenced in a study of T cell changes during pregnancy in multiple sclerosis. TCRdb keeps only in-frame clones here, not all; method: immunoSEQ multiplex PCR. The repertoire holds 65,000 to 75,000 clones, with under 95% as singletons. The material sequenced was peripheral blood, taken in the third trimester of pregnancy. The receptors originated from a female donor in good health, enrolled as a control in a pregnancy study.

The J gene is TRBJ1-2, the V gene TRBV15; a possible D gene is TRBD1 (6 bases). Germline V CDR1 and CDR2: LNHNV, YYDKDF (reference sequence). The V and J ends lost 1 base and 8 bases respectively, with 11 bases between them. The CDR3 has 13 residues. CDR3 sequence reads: CATSRADRIGYTF. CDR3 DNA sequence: TGTGCCACCAGCAGAGCTGACAGGATCGGCTACACCTTC.

CDR3 DNA sequence: TGTGCCAGCAGCCTGGTGGGGGGACGGAAGAACTATGGCTACACCTTC. Encoded protein: CASSLVGGRKNYGYTF. The chain combines TRBV5-5 with TRBJ1-2, with D perhaps matching TRBD1 (5 bases). The V end was cut by 4 bases, the J end by 2 bases, with 18 bases between. This CDR3 is 16 amino acids long. Germline-derived CDR1 and CDR2 are SGHKS and YYEKEE (reference sequence).

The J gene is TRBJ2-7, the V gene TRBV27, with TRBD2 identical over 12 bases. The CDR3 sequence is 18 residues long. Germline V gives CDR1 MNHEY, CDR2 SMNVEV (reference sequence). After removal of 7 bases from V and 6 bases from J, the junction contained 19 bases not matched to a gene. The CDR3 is CASNPGTSGPIPSGEQYF. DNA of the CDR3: TGTGCCAGCAACCCCGGGACTAGCGGGCCCATTCCCTCTGGCGAGCAGTACTTC.

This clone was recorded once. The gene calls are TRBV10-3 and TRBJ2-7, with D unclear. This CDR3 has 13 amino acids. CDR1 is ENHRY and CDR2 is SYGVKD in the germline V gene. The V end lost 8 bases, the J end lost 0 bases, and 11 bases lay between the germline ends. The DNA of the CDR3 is TGTGCCATCGGCCAGTCTGCCTCCTACGAGCAGTACTTC. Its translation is CAIGQSASYEQYF.

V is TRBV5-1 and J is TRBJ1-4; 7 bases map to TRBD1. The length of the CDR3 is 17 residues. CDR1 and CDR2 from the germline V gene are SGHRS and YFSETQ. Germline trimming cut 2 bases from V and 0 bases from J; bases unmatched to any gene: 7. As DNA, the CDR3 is TGCGCCAGCAGCTTCCTAGGGGGCCCTGCAACTAATGAAAAACTGTTTTTT. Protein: CASSFLGGPATNEKLFF.

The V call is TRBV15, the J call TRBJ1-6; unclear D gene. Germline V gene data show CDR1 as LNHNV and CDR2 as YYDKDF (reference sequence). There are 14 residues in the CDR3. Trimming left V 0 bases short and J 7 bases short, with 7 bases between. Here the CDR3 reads CATSRDPQNSPLHF. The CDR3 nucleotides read TGTGCCACCAGCAGAGACCCACAGAATTCACCCCTCCACTTT.

The CDR3 DNA reads as TGTGCCAGCAGCTTAGGGAGTAGTGCCGGGGAGCTGTTTTTT. This gives the protein CASSLGSSAGELFF. The chain employs TRBV7-3 and TRBJ2-2; possible D gene TRBD2, 5 bases. With 2 bases removed from V and 6 bases from J, the gap between germline ends came to 10 bases. Germline values: CDR1 SGHTA, CDR2 FQGTGA. This CDR3 is 14 amino acids long.

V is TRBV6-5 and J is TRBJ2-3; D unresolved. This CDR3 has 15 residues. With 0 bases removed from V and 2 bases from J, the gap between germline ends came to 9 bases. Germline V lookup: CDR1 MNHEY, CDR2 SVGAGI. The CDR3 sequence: CASSYSGSNTDTQYF. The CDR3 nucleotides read TGTGCCAGCAGTTACTCGGGCAGCAACACAGATACGCAGTATTTT.

CDR3 DNA: TGTGCCAGCACCCTGACTAGCGGGGTTCTGGATACGCAGTATTTT. It specifies CASTLTSGVLDTQYF. This rearrangement joins TRBV7-2 to TRBJ2-3; 11 bases line up with TRBD2. The V segment lost 7 bases and the J segment 6 bases; nucleotides outside the gene matches: 9. The CDR3 contains 15 residues. The germline gives CDR1 SGHTA, CDR2 FQGNSA.

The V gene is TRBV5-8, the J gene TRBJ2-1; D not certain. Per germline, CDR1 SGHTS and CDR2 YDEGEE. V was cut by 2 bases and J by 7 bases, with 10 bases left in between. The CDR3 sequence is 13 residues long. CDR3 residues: CASSFPNGNEQFF. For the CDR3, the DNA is TGTGCCAGCAGCTTCCCCAACGGGAATGAGCAGTTCTTC.